This T cell receptor beta chain was sequenced in a study of T cell changes during pregnancy in multiple sclerosis. This clone came up once. Assay used: immunoSEQ multiplex PCR; TCRdb lists only in-frame clones, some missing. The table lists tens of thousands of clones, 85% to 95% of them singletons. V was shortened by 0 bases and J by 7 bases, with 20 bases between the two germline ends. Germline-derived CDR1 and CDR2 are SGHDT and YYEEEE. The CDR3 is made up of 17 amino acids. The chain uses TRBV5-6 and TRBJ2-1; D might be TRBD2 (7 bases). The material sequenced was CD4+ T cells from peripheral blood mononuclear cells, taken in the third trimester of pregnancy. This clonotype was obtained from a female donor with multiple sclerosis, enrolled in a pregnancy study. CDR3 region: CASSLVGGAGLWNEQFF. The CDR3 DNA is TGTGCCAGCAGCTTGGTTGGGGGGGCAGGGCTCTGGAATGAGCAGTTCTTC.